These 21 T cell receptor beta chains originate from one sample sequenced in a study of cytomegalovirus exposure and HLA in healthy donors. Amplification used 60 Vbeta primers and 13 Jbeta primers. Sequencing used immunoSEQ multiplex PCR; TCRdb keeps in-frame clones, though not all of them. This sample's clone table lists around 140,000 clones. Sequenced input: PBMCs. The receptors derive from a woman between 45 and 65 years old in good health and CMV-seronegative.

V usage is TRBV7-3 and J usage is TRBJ2-1; 15 bases agree with TRBD2. Germline V CDR1 and CDR2: SGHTA, FQGTGA. This CDR3 contains 15 residues. V dropped 5 bases and J dropped 8; count of bases not matched to a gene: 4. This CDR3 is CASSRTSGRADEQFF. The CDR3 DNA sequence: TGTGCCAGCAGCCGGACTAGCGGGAGGGCTGATGAGCAGTTCTTC.

The CDR3 DNA follows: TGTGCCAGCAGCAACAGGACAGGGAGAGGCTACACCTTC. It codes for CASSNRTGRGYTF. The genes are TRBV9 and TRBJ1-2; 8 bases match TRBD1. The length of the CDR3 is 13 residues. In germline, CDR1 is SGDLS, CDR2 YYNGEE. J gave up 8 bases and V 4 bases, and 7 bases lay outside the gene matches.

The chain has TRBV2 and TRBJ1-3; 8 bases are a match to TRBD1. J was trimmed by 2 bases and V by 9 bases; bases with no gene match: 3. From germline, CDR1 is SNHLY and CDR2 FYNNEI. The CDR3 totals 13 residues. For the CDR3, the DNA is TGTGCCAGTCAGGGGGCTGCTGGAAACACCATATATTTT. Its translation is CASQGAAGNTIYF.

The chain is built from TRBV28 and TRBJ2-7; D not certain. The V and J ends lost 10 bases and 5 bases respectively, with 18 bases between them. The germline gives CDR1 MDHEN, CDR2 SYDVKM. This CDR3 has 13 amino acids. The DNA of the CDR3 is TGTGCCACCACCCAAATGACACAACACGAGCAGTACTTC. Translating gives CATTQMTQHEQYF.

The CDR3 nucleotides are TGTGCCAGCAGTCAACTAGCGGGGTGGGAGACCCAGTACTTC. This encodes CASSQLAGWETQYF. The chain combines TRBV2 with TRBJ2-5, with 10 nucleotides matching TRBD2. CDR1 SNHLY and CDR2 FYNNEI come from the germline V gene. This CDR3 is 14 amino acids long. Trimming cost V 5 bases and J 5 bases; bases outside gene matches: 5.

V and J are TRBV18 and TRBJ1-6; possible D gene TRBD1, 6 bases. The V gene's germline CDR1 is KGHSH and CDR2 LQKENI. This CDR3 comprises 13 residues. With 7 bases removed from V and 9 bases from J, the gap between germline ends came to 13 bases. The CDR3 is CASLQGRGSPLHF. The CDR3 DNA is TGTGCCAGCTTACAGGGACGAGGTTCACCCCTCCACTTT.

The V call is TRBV6-1, the J call TRBJ1-5; 7 bases agree with TRBD1. This CDR3 has 15 amino acids. J lost 2 bases, V lost 6 bases, and 7 bases had no gene match. Germline V gene sequence: CDR1 MNHNS, CDR2 SASEGT. CDR3 sequence reads: CASSPDREGNQPQHF. The CDR3 nucleotides read TGTGCCAGCAGCCCCGACAGGGAGGGCAATCAGCCCCAGCATTTT.

The CDR3 sequence is CASEFGTRADEQYF. The CDR3 coding sequence is TGTGCCAGCGAATTCGGGACTAGAGCCGACGAGCAGTACTTC. V usage is TRBV7-9 and J usage is TRBJ2-7; 8 bases align to TRBD2. V shed 8 bases and J 5 bases; nucleotides not matched to a gene: 11. The CDR3 is 14 amino acids. Germline V CDR1 and CDR2: SEHNR, FQNEAQ (reference sequence).

V gene TRBV28 combines with J gene TRBJ1-2, with 9 bases identical to TRBD1. The CDR3 spans 15 residues. CDR1 and CDR2 (germline): MDHEN, SYDVKM. Trimming removed 6 bases from V and 3 bases from J; junction bases left unmatched: 8. The DNA of the CDR3 is TGTGCCAGCAGGGGGGGGACAGGGAGGCACTATGGCTACACCTTC. Its translation: CASRGGTGRHYGYTF.

The chain is built from TRBV7-2 and TRBJ2-7; possibly TRBD2 for D (6 bases). Trimming took off 6 bases at V and 0 bases at J, with 15 bases between the two ends. Germline V gene sequence: CDR1 SGHTA, CDR2 FQGNSA. This CDR3 contains 15 residues. CDR3 sequence: CASSFLGLHSYEQYF. The DNA of the CDR3 is TGTGCCAGCAGTTTTTTGGGACTCCACTCCTACGAGCAGTACTTC.

The chain carries TRBV27 and TRBJ1-4, with D possibly TRBD1 on 5 matching bases. Trimming pared 3 bases from V and 6 bases from J, leaving 14 bases between. The CDR3 sequence is 15 residues long. The V gene's germline CDR1 is MNHEY and CDR2 SMNVEV (reference sequence). CDR3 loop: CASSFLLGRDEKLFF. The DNA of the CDR3 is TGTGCCAGCAGTTTCTTGCTCGGCAGGGATGAAAAACTGTTTTTT.

The chain links TRBV6-1 to TRBJ1-2; D is undetermined. The CDR3 sequence is 15 residues long. Germline V gene data show CDR1 as MNHNS and CDR2 as SASEGT. Trimming removed 2 bases from V and 4 bases from J, with 14 bases in between. CDR3 coding DNA: TGTGCCAGCAGTGAAAGCGCTTCCAGACTCTATGGCTACACCTTC. This translates into CASSESASRLYGYTF.

The chain couples TRBV15 to TRBJ1-2, with a tentative D call TRBD1 (6 bases). V dropped 0 bases and J dropped 4 bases, with 9 bases sitting between them. There are 14 residues in the CDR3. Germline-derived CDR1 and CDR2 are LNHNV and YYDKDF (reference sequence). CDR3 DNA sequence: TGTGCCACCAGCAGAGACCAGGGGCCCTATGGCTACACCTTC. This sequence encodes CATSRDQGPYGYTF.

The chain joins TRBV4-3 to TRBJ1-2, with 7 nucleotides matching TRBD1. The CDR3 consists of 16 residues. V lost 0 bases and J lost 8; bases outside the gene matches: 12. Germline loops: CDR1 LGHNA, CDR2 YSLEER. The CDR3 here is CASSQDPGTVLEGYTF. In nucleotides, the CDR3 is TGCGCCAGCAGCCAAGACCCCGGGACAGTCCTGGAGGGCTACACCTTC.

This rearrangement joins TRBV2 to TRBJ1-5, with D unclear. Germline CDR1 SNHLY, CDR2 FYNNEI. V shed 5 bases and J shed 0 bases, with 5 bases lying between them. The CDR3 spans 13 residues. This CDR3 is CASSLSSNQPQHF. The CDR3 coding sequence is TGTGCCAGCAGTCTGAGTAGCAATCAGCCCCAGCATTTT.

The chain links TRBV10-3 to TRBJ2-7; 9 nucleotides match TRBD1. Per the germline V gene, CDR1 is ENHRY and CDR2 is SYGVKD. This CDR3 has 14 amino acids. V lost 7 bases, J lost 2 bases, and 6 bases stayed unmatched. CDR3 sequence: CAITSGQGPYEQYF. In nucleotides, the CDR3 is TGTGCCATCACCTCGGGACAGGGACCCTACGAGCAGTACTTC.

The chain couples TRBV18 to TRBJ2-7; possibly TRBD2 for D (6 bases). The CDR3 length is 14 residues. Trimming removed 6 bases at V and 3 bases at J, with 15 bases between. The germline CDR1 and CDR2 sequences are KGHSH and LQKENI. This CDR3 reads CASSGVGGGYEQYF. The CDR3 DNA sequence: TGTGCCAGCTCCGGCGTCGGGGGAGGCTACGAGCAGTACTTC. Full variable domain (missing parts from reference TRBV18 and TRBJ2-7): NAGVMQNPRHLVRRRGQEARLRCSPMKGHSHVYWYRQLPEEGLKFMVYLQKENIIDESGMPKERFSAEFPKEGPSILRIQQVVRGDSAAYFCASSGVGGGYEQYFGPGTRLTVT.

This chain uses TRBV9 with TRBJ2-2; tentatively, D is TRBD2 (6 bases). V was trimmed by 7 bases and J by 0 bases, leaving 10 bases between them. This CDR3 comprises 14 residues. Germline values: CDR1 SGDLS, CDR2 YYNGEE. DNA of the CDR3: TGTGCCAGCGGGGGGAGACCGAACACCGGGGAGCTGTTTTTT. Encoded protein: CASGGRPNTGELFF.

The chain joins TRBV4-2 to TRBJ2-1, with 7 nucleotides matching TRBD1. Germline CDR1 and CDR2: LGHNA and YNFKEQ. The CDR3 length is 16 residues. J gave up 7 bases and V 0 bases, and 9 bases lay outside the gene matches. The CDR3 sequence is CASSQDQGQTKNEQFF. The CDR3 coding sequence is TGTGCCAGCAGCCAAGATCAGGGACAGACTAAAAATGAGCAGTTCTTC.

This rearrangement joins TRBV5-1 to TRBJ1-1; 9 bases are shared with TRBD1. Germline CDR1 is SGHRS and CDR2 is YFSETQ. This CDR3 has 15 amino acids. V shed 4 bases, J shed 5 bases, and the junction held 9 bases outside the gene matches. The CDR3 region has the DNA TGCGCCAGCAGCGTGGGACAGGGCATGGGTACTGAAGCTTTCTTT. It translates to CASSVGQGMGTEAFF.

V is TRBV18 and J is TRBJ2-7, with 10 positions matching TRBD1. Germline values: CDR1 KGHSH, CDR2 LQKENI. The V and J ends lost 3 bases and 4 bases, in that order; junction bases with no gene match: 9. CDR3 length: 16 residues. The CDR3 bases are TGTGCCAGCTCACCGGGACAGGGGAAATTAGGTTACGAGCAGTACTTC. Amino acids: CASSPGQGKLGYEQYF.